This T cell receptor beta chain was documented in a study of T cell responses to AZD1222 COVID-19 vaccine. Whole-study results and caveats: The study found vaccine-associated CD4 TCRs spanning spike, dominant at 160-218 and 743-854. Reports say nearly half of spike-specific TCRs go after unmutated variant regions. Only a handful of AZD1222 recipients, more than five in all, had baseline seropositivity. Donors skewed white British and female; clonal diversity was possibly underestimated.

Worth noting for this clone: No antigen is known for it.

CDR3 length equals 11 residues. Germline loops: CDR1 MDHEN, CDR2 SYDVKM. V lost 8 bases, J lost 6 bases, and 11 bases lay in between. Generated by immunoSEQ multiplex PCR, the TCRdb table keeps only in-frame clones and is missing some. The repertoire has about 85,000 clones, 91% of them found once; the top ten carry about 8%. The origin of this receptor is an adult who received the AZD1222 COVID-19 vaccine. The chain joins TRBV28 to TRBJ2-7; the D call may be TRBD1 or TRBD2 (6 bases each). The material was peripheral blood, obtained 28 days after the second AZD1222 dose. The CDR3 loop is CASERGPEQYF. CDR3 nucleotide sequence: TGTGCCAGCGAACGGGGGCCCGAGCAGTACTTC.